Below, 9 T cell receptor beta chains from the same sample are listed, as sequenced in a study of cytomegalovirus exposure and HLA in healthy donors. Researchers ran the PCR with 60 Vbeta and 13 Jbeta primers. Sequencing was performed with immunoSEQ multiplex PCR; in TCRdb, only in-frame clones are kept and a portion is missing. Here the sample spans fewer than 350,000 clones, 85% to 90% being singletons. Sequenced input: PBMCs. Source of these receptors: a woman aged 18-35 years in good health and CMV-seronegative.

In the case of this clone: The sample has other DNA sequences that encode this CDR3 too. In DNA, the CDR3 is TGTGCCATCAGCCTACAGGGGAAAGACACTGAAGCTTTCTTT. It codes for CAISLQGKDTEAFF. This sequence joins TRBV10-3 and TRBJ1-1, with 7 bases identical to TRBD1. The germline gives CDR1 ENHRY, CDR2 SYGVKD. Trimming took 6 bases from V and 3 from J; bases not matched to a gene: 7. This CDR3 contains 14 residues.

V and J are TRBV2 and TRBJ1-4; D perhaps matches TRBD1 (6 bases). Germline CDR1 is SNHLY and CDR2 is FYNNEI. Trimming shortened V by 8 bases and J by 4 bases, and 14 bases separated the two germline ends. The length of the CDR3 is 14 residues. CDR3: CASAPTGFNEKLFF. Written as DNA, the CDR3 is TGTGCCAGCGCCCCGACAGGATTTAATGAAAAACTGTTTTTT.

The genes are TRBV5-8 and TRBJ1-2; 9 bases fit TRBD1. V dropped 4 bases and J dropped 8; count of bases not matched to a gene: 12. CDR1 and CDR2 (germline): SGHTS, YDEGEE. The CDR3 spans 15 residues. The CDR3 loop reads CASSLGQGRIRGYTF. The CDR3 region has the DNA TGTGCCAGCAGCCTTGGACAGGGGAGAATTCGGGGCTACACCTTC.

J is TRBJ1-1 and V is TRBV7-3; perhaps TRBD1 as D (6 bases). Germline CDR1 reads SGHTA; CDR2 reads FQGTGA. V lost 3 bases, J lost 4 bases, and 12 bases lay in between. The CDR3 length is 14 residues. The CDR3 sequence is CASSLSQGSTEAFF. The CDR3 bases are TGTGCCAGCAGCTTGAGTCAGGGGAGCACTGAAGCTTTCTTT.

Worth noting for this clone: Other DNA variants within this sample encode the same CDR3. The V and J genes are TRBV6-1 and TRBJ1-2; possible D gene TRBD1, 5 bases. Trimming left V 3 bases short and J 0 bases short, with 11 bases between. The germline CDR1 and CDR2 sequences are MNHNS and SASEGT. This CDR3 contains 15 residues. The CDR3 loop is CASSDRTPTNYGYTF. DNA for the CDR3: TGTGCCAGCAGTGACAGGACACCGACTAACTATGGCTACACCTTC.

V is TRBV18 and J is TRBJ1-2; D possibly corresponds to TRBD1 (5 bases). CDR1 KGHSH and CDR2 LQKENI come from the germline V gene. V was shortened by 1 base and J by 6 bases, with 12 bases between the two germline ends. The CDR3 is 14 amino acids. The CDR3 reads CASSPQSGLDGYTF. The CDR3 nucleotides are TGTGCCAGCTCACCACAGTCAGGGTTGGATGGCTACACCTTC.

A single count supports this clone. The identical CDR3 is also encoded by other nucleotide sequences in the sample. J is TRBJ1-2 and V is TRBV6-6; no clear D. The CDR3 contains 12 residues. Germline loops: CDR1 MNHNY, CDR2 SVGAGI (reference sequence). Trimming removed 7 bases at V and 8 bases at J, with 14 bases between. CDR3 nucleotide sequence: TGTGCCAGCACCCGCCTGACATGGGGCTACACCTTC. Translating it yields CASTRLTWGYTF.

About this clone itself: The same CDR3 can be traced to other DNA sequences in this sample. V usage is TRBV15 and J usage is TRBJ1-5, with D tentatively TRBD1 (5 bases). The CDR3 has 18 residues. With 0 bases removed from V and 3 bases from J, the gap between germline ends came to 18 bases. Germline lookup yields CDR1 LNHNV and CDR2 YYDKDF (reference sequence). Here the CDR3 reads CATSRDQGTGPANQPQHF. Here the CDR3 DNA reads TGTGCCACCAGCAGAGATCAAGGAACAGGACCCGCCAATCAGCCCCAGCATTTT.

This clone occurred once. The V call is TRBV5-6, the J call TRBJ2-7, with 11 nucleotides matching TRBD1. After removal of 4 bases from V and 4 bases from J, the junction contained 4 bases not matched to a gene. Per the germline V gene, CDR1 is SGHDT and CDR2 is YYEEEE. CDR3 length equals 14 residues. CDR3 nucleotide sequence: TGTGCCAGCAGCCCAGGACAGGGGGCTTACGAGCAGTACTTC. Amino acids: CASSPGQGAYEQYF.